One and the same sample provided the 6 T cell receptor beta chains below, sequenced in a study of spatial heterogeneity in lung cancer. Time point denoted: sample taken at primary tumor resection. Frozen PBMC, nontumor lung or tumor provided whole RNA, which was sequenced unsorted. One entry per CDR3 protein, called by TCRdb with MiXCR from the 5' RACE reads. The sample lists 20,000 to 30,000 distinct CDR3 sequences; less than 5.5% were seen once. The starting material was PBMCs, obtained at surgery. These TCRs come from a male donor with early-stage non-small cell lung cancer.

This clonotype came up many times. The CDR3 loop reads CASSQTVNYGYTF. Here the CDR3 DNA reads TGTGCCAGCAGTCAGACGGTTAACTATGGCTACACCTTC. The chain carries TRBV6-5 and TRBJ1-2; the D is unclear. V lost 5 bases and J lost 1, with 8 bases in between. Germline CDR1 is MNHEY and CDR2 is SVGAGI. The CDR3 consists of 13 residues.

This clonotype was found many times. J is TRBJ2-7 and V is TRBV28; D might be TRBD1 (6 bases). The germline CDR1 and CDR2 sequences are MDHEN and SYDVKM. CDR3 length equals 13 residues. V was shortened by 6 bases and J by 2 bases, with 11 bases between the two germline ends. CDR3 nucleotide sequence: TGTGCCAGCAGCTCCTGGGGGCCCTACGAGCAGTACTTC. It codes for CASSSWGPYEQYF.

This clonotype showed up just a few times. This rearrangement joins TRBV18 to TRBJ1-2, with D unresolved. The CDR3 has 15 amino acids. Trimming took 3 bases from V and 0 from J, leaving 11 bases between them. Germline V gives CDR1 KGHSH, CDR2 LQKENI. The CDR3 protein is CASSPREIANYGYTF. The CDR3 DNA is TGTGCCAGCTCACCTAGAGAGATAGCTAACTATGGCTACACCTTC.

The sample holds many counts of this clonotype. The gene calls are TRBV28 and TRBJ2-5, with D perhaps matching TRBD1 (6 bases). CDR1 and CDR2 from the germline V gene are MDHEN and SYDVKM. The CDR3 runs 13 residues. The V end lost 1 base, the J end lost 7 bases, and 10 bases lay between the germline ends. The DNA for the CDR3 is TGTGCCAGCAGTTTATTGGGGGCTGGGACCCAGTACTTC. Its protein product is CASSLLGAGTQYF.

This clonotype came up many times. V and J are TRBV20-1 and TRBJ1-5; D remains unclear. In germline, CDR1 is DFQATT, CDR2 SNEGSKA (reference sequence). With 6 bases removed from V and 7 bases from J, the gap between germline ends came to 16 bases. The length of the CDR3 is 13 residues. The CDR3 region has the DNA TGCAGTGCCGCGACTGCGGGAGGGCAGCCCCAGCATTTT. Translated: CSAATAGGQPQHF.

Comment on this clonotype: At one end the junction does not follow the germline gene, possibly because of a read error. The V and J genes are TRBV24-1 and TRBJ2-5, with 10 bases that match TRBD1. This CDR3 region has 15 residues. Germline V gives CDR1 KGHDR, CDR2 SFDVKD. The CDR3 sequence: CATSGPGTGEETLYF. DNA for the CDR3: TGTGCCACCAGTGGCCCCGGGACAGGGGAAGAGACCCTGTACTTC.